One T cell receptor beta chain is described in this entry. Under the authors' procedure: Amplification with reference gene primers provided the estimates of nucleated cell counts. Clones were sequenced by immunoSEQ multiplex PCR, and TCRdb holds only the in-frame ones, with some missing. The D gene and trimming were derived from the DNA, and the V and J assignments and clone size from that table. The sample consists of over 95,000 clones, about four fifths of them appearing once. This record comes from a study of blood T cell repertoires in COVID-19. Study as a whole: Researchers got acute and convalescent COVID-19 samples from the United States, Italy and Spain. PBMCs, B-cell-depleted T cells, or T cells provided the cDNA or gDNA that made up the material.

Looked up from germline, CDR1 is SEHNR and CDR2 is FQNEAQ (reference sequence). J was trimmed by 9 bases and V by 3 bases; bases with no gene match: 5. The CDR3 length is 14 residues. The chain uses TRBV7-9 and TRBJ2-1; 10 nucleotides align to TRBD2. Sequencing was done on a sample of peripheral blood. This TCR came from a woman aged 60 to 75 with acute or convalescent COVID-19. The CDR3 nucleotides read TGTGCCAGCAGCTTCCCTAGCGGGGGCACTGAGCAGTTCTTC. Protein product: CASSFPSGGTEQFF.